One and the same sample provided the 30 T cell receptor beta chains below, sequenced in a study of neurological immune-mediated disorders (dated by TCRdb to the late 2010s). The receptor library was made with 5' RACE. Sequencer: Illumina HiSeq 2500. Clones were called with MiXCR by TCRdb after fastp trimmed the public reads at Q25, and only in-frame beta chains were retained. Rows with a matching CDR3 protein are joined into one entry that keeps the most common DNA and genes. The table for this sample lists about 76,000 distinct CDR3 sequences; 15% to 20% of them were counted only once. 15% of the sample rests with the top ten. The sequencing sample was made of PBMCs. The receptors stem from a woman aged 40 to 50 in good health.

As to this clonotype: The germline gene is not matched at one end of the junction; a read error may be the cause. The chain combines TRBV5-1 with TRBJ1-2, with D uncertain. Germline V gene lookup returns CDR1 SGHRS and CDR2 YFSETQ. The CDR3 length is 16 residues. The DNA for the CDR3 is TGCGACAGCACCGAGAGGGTTCTGGGGAGGCTCTATGGCTACACCTTC. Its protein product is CDSTERVLGRLYGYTF. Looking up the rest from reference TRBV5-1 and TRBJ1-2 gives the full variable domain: KAGVTQTPRYLIKTRGQQVTLSCSPISGHRSVSWYQQTPGQGLQFLFEYFSETQRNKGNFPGRFSGRQFSNSRSEMNVSTLELGDSALYLCDSTERVLGRLYGYTFGSGTRLTVV.

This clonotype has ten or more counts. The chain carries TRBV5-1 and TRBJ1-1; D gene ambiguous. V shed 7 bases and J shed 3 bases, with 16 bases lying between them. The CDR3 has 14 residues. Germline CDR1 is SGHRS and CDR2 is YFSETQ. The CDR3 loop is CASRQDTWDTEAFF. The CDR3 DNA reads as TGCGCCAGCCGCCAAGATACGTGGGACACTGAAGCTTTCTTT.

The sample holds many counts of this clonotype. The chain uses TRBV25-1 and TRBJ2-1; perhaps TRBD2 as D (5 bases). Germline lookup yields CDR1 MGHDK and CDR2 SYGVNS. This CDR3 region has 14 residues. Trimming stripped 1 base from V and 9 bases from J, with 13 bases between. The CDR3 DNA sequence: TGTGCCAGCAGTGAATGGGCGGGTCCTAGTGAGCAGTTCTTC. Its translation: CASSEWAGPSEQFF.

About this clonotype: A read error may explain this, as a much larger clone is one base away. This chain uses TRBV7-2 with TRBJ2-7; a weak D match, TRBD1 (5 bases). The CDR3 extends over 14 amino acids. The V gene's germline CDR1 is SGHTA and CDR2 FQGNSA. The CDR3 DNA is TGTGCCAGCAGCTTACGACAGTCCTACTACGAGAAGTACTTC. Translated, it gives CASSLRQSYYEKYF.

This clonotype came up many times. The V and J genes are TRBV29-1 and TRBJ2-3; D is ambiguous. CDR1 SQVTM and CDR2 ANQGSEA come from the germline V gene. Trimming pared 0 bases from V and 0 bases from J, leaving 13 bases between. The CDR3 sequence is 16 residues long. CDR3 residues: CSVEDPGPPSTDTQYF. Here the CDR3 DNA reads TGCAGCGTTGAAGATCCCGGGCCCCCTAGCACAGATACGCAGTATTTT.

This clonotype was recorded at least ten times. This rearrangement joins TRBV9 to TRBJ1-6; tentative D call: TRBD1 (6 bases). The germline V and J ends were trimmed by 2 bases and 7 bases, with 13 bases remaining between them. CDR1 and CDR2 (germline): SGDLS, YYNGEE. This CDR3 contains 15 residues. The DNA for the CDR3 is TGTGCCAGCAGCGTGCAACAGGGTCCCAATTCACCCCTCCACTTT. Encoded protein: CASSVQQGPNSPLHF.

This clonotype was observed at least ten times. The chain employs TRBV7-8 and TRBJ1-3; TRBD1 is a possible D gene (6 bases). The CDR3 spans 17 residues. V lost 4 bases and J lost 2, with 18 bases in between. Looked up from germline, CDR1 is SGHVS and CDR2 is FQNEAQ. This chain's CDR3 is CASSWTRDTGPGNTIYF. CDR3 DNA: TGTGCCAGCAGCTGGACCCGGGACACTGGTCCTGGAAACACCATATATTTT.

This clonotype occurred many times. The CDR3 DNA reads TGCAGTGCTAGAGATCCATGGGCCTCGGGAAACACCATATATTTT. It specifies CSARDPWASGNTIYF. This chain joins TRBV20-1 and TRBJ1-3; no definite D call. The V gene's germline CDR1 is DFQATT and CDR2 SNEGSKA (reference sequence). V gave up 0 bases and J gave up 4 bases, with 13 bases separating them. This CDR3 spans 15 amino acids.

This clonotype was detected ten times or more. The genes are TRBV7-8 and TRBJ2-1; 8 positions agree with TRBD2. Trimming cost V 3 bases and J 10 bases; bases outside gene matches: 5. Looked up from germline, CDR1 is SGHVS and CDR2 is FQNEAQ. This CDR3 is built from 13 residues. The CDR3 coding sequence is TGTGCCAGCAGCTTCGACATAGCGGGGGAGCAGTTCTTC. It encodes CASSFDIAGEQFF.

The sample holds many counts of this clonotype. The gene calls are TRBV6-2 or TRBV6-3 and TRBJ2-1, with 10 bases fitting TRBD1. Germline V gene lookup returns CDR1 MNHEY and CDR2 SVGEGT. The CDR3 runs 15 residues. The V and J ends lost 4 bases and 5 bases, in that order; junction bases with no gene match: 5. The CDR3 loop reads CASSWDRGGDNEQFF. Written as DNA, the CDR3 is TGTGCCAGCAGTTGGGACAGGGGCGGGGACAATGAGCAGTTCTTC.

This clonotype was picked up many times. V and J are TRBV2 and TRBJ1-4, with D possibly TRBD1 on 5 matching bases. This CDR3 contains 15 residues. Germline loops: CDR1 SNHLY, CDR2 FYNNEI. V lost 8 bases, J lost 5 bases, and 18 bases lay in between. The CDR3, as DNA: TGTGCCAGCGGGATCTCCGGGACCCCAAATGAAAAACTGTTTTTT. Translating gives CASGISGTPNEKLFF.

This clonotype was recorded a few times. The CDR3 DNA follows: TGTGCCAGCAGCTCCCGGGCAGGGGTAGCGGGGCGGAATGAGCAGTTCTTC. It translates to CASSSRAGVAGRNEQFF. The gene calls are TRBV7-3 and TRBJ2-1; 8 nucleotides line up with TRBD2. The CDR3 sequence is 17 residues long. The germline V gene encodes CDR1 SGHTA and CDR2 FQGTGA. With V trimmed by 4 bases and J by 7 bases, 15 bases remained unmatched.

CDR3 DNA sequence: TGTGCCAGCAGTTTGTCAGTCGATCAGCCCCAGCATTTT. This codes for CASSLSVDQPQHF. This chain links TRBV28 with TRBJ1-5; no definite D call. Germline CDR1 MDHEN, CDR2 SYDVKM. The germline V and J ends were trimmed by 3 bases and 5 bases, with 8 bases remaining between them. This CDR3 is built from 13 residues.

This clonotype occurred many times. The CDR3: CASSQEGEMNTEAFF. The CDR3 DNA follows: TGTGCCAGCAGCCAAGAGGGGGAGATGAACACTGAAGCTTTCTTT. The V and J genes are TRBV3-1 and TRBJ1-1; perhaps TRBD1 as D (5 bases). The V end was cut by 0 bases, the J end by 0 bases, with 8 bases between. CDR1 and CDR2 from the germline V gene are LGHDT and YNNKEL (reference sequence). The CDR3 totals 15 residues.

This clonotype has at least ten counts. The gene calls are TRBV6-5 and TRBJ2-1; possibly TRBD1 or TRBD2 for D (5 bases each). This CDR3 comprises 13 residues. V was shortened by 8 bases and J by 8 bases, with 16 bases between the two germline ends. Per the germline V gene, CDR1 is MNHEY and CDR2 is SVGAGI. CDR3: CASSGTLSYEQFF. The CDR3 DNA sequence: TGTGCCAGCTCCGGGACCCTGAGCTATGAGCAGTTCTTC.

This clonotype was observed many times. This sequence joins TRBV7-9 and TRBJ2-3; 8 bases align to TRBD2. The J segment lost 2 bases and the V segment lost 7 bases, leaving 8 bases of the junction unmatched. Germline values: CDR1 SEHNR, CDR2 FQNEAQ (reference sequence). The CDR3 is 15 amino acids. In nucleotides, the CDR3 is TGTGCCAGCACCCTAACAGCGGGGGACACAGATACGCAGTATTTT. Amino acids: CASTLTAGDTDTQYF.

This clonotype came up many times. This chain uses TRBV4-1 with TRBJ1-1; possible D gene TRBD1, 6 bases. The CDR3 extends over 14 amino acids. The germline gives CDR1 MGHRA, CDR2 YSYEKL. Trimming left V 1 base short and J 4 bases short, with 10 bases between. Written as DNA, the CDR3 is TGCGCCAGCAGCCAAGTAGCACAGGGCACTGAAGCTTTCTTT. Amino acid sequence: CASSQVAQGTEAFF.

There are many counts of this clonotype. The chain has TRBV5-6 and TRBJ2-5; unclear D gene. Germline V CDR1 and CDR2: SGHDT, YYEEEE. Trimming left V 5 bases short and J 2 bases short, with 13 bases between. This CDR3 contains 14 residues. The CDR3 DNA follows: TGTGCCAGCAGGTCGCGAGCGATACAAGAGACCCAGTACTTC. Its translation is CASRSRAIQETQYF.

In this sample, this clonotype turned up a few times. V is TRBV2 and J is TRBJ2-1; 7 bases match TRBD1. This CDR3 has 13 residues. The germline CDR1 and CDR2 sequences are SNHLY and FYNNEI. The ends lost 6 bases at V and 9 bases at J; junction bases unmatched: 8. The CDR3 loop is CASRPTGPTEQFF. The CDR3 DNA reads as TGTGCCAGCAGGCCGACAGGGCCCACTGAGCAGTTCTTC.

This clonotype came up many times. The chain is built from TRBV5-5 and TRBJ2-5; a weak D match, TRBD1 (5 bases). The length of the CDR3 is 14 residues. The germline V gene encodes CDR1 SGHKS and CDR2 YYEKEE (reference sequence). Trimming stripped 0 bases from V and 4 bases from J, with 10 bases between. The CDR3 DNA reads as TGTGCCAGCAGCTTGGAGAGCCAGGGAGAGACCCAGTACTTC. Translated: CASSLESQGETQYF. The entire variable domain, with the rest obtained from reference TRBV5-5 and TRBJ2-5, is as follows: DAGVTQSPTHLIKTRGQQVTLRCSPISGHKSVSWYQQVLGQGPQFIFQYYEKEERGRGNFPDRFSARQFPNYSSELNVNALLLGDSALYLCASSLESQGETQYFGPGTRLLVL.

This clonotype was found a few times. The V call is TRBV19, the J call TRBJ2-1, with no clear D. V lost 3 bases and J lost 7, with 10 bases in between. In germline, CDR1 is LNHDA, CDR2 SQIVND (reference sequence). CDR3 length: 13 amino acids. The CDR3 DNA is TGTGCCAGTAGTATTGCATTGTGGAATGAGCAGTTCTTC. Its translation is CASSIALWNEQFF.

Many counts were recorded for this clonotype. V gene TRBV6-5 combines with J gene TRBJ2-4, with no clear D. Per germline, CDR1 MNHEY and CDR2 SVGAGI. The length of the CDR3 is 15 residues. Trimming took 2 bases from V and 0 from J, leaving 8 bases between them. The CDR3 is CASSYTELAKNIQYF. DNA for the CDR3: TGTGCCAGCAGTTACACAGAGCTAGCCAAAAACATTCAGTACTTC.

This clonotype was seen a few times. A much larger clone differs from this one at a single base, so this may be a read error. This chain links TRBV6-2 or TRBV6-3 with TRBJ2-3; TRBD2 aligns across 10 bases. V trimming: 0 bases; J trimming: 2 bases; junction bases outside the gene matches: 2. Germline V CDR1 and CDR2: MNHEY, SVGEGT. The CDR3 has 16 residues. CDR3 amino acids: CASSYSSGGATDTQYF. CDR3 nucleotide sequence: TGTGCCAGCAGTTACTCGAGCGGGGGGGCCACAGATACGCAGTATTTT.

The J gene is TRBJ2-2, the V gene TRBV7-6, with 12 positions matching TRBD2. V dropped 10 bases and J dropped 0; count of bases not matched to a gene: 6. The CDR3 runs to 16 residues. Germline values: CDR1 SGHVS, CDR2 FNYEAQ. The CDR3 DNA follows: TGTGCCACCAGGACTAGCGGGGCCTCGAACACCGGGGAGCTGTTTTTT. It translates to CATRTSGASNTGELFF.

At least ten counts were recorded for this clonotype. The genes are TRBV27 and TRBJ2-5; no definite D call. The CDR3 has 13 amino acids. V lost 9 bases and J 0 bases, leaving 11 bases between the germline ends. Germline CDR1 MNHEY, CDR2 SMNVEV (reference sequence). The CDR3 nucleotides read TGTGCCAGTGGGGTCTTAAACCAAGAGACCCAGTACTTC. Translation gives CASGVLNQETQYF.

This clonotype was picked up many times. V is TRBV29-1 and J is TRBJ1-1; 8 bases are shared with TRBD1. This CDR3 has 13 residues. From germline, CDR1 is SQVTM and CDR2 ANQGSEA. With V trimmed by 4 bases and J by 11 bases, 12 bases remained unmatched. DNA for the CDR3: TGCAGCGTTGGACAGGGGACGCAACAAGAGGCTTTCTTT. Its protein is CSVGQGTQQEAFF.

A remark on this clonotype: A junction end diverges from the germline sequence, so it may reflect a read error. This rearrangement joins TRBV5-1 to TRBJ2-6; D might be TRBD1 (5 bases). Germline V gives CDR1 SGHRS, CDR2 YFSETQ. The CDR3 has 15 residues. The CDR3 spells CASSFGGSGANVLPF. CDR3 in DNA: TGCGCCAGCAGCTTTGGCGGCTCTGGGGCCAACGTCCTGCCTTTC. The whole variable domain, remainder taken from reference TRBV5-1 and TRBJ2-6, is KAGVTQTPRYLIKTRGQQVTLSCSPISGHRSVSWYQQTPGQGLQFLFEYFSETQRNKGNFPGRFSGRQFSNSRSEMNVSTLELGDSALYLCASSFGGSGANVLPFGAGSRLTVL.

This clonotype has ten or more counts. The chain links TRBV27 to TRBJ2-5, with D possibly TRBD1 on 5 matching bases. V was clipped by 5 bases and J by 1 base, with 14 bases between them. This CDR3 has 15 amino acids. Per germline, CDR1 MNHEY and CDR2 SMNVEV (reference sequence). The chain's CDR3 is CASSRIARAQETQYF. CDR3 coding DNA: TGTGCCAGCAGTCGCATCGCCAGGGCCCAAGAGACCCAGTACTTC.

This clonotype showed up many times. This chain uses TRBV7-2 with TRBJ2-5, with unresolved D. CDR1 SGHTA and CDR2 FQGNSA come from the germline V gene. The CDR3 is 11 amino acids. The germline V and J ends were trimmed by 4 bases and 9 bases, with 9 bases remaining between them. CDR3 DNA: TGTGCCAGCAGCTCCCCCCCTGCCCAGTACTTC. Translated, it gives CASSSPPAQYF.

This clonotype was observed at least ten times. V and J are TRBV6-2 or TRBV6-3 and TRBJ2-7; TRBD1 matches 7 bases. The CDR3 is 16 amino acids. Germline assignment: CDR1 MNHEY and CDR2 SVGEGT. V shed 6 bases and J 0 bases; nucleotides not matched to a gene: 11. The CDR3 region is CASRWTGRISSYEQYV. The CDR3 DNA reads TGTGCCAGCAGATGGACAGGCCGCATCAGCTCCTACGAGCAGTACGTC.